This T cell receptor beta chain was profiled in a study of tumor and adjacent non-tumor tissue in lung cancer. Background on the study: Histology: 12 adenocarcinoma, a couple of squamous cell carcinoma, 1 small cell lung cancer. Aged about 31 to 80 years, patients included under 13 men and about 5 women with stage I to III disease.

The template was RNA from unsorted bulk tissue. The normal lung tissue was taken more than 3 cm from the tumor edge. Study findings and constraints: Higher tumor TCR diversity was associated with shorter survival. In normal lung, the top 100 clones were significantly more dominant than in tumor.

Germline CDR1 and CDR2: MNHNY and SVGAGI (reference sequence). This CDR3 comprises 12 residues. TCRbeta libraries were built with three rounds of nested PCR, modified from ARM-PCR. TCRdb reprocessed the multiplex PCR reads with MiXCR, giving one entry per CDR3 protein. This table holds about 98,000 distinct CDR3 sequences, about 80% found once. As for this clonotype: Its target is not known. The junction differs from germline at one of its ends, possibly a read error.

The V and J genes are TRBV6-6 and TRBJ2-1; D unresolved. The TCR sequence derives from a man in his sixties with small cell lung cancer. Sequenced sample: distant non-tumor lung tissue. CDR3 nucleotides: TGTGCCAGCAGTTACTCTCTCAATAAGCAGTCCTTC. The encoded protein is CASSYSLNKQSF.